This section outlines one T cell receptor beta chain sequence together with its context. In this sample, this clonotype turned up many times. No cognate antigen has been identified for it. Base quality data are lacking; no much larger clone is found one base away. The sample is drawn from a study of T-cell reconstitution after alpha-beta-depleted transplantation in children (dated by TCRdb to the mid-2010s). Regarding the complete study: Using TCR repertoire profiling, the study followed T-cell immune reconstitution in a quantitative way in children after TCRalphabeta/CD19-depleted allogeneic hematopoietic cell transplantation. Study-wide findings and limitations: Over the following months the frequencies of hyperexpanded clones went down, and after one year T-cell counts and TCRbeta diversity were mostly credited to newly produced T cells. About two months after transplant, the apparently early recovery of alphabetaT-cell counts reportedly depended on just several hundred clones that had expanded rapidly and came from non-depleted graft cells. In some patients, the high TCRbeta diversity seen at day 60 was put down to recipient T cells and intrathymic progenitors that had survived conditioning.

The method was PCR. Data came from an Illumina HiSeq 2500. TCR library preparation used molecular barcoding, with unique molecular identifiers applied to normalize quantification of the TCRbeta repertoire. TCRdb's own reprocessing of the public reads used fastp at Q25 and MiXCR and kept productive beta chains. Duplicate CDR3 protein sequences are folded into a single record with the most common DNA and genes. A total of fewer than 550,000 distinct CDR3 sequences appear in this sample, about 10% of them only once. About 14% of the sample lies in the top ten. The intended sense of this specimen's treatment or condition label: allogeneic hematopoietic cell transplantation with graft depleted of TCRalphabeta T cells and CD19 B cells. Transplant recipients were children who received TCRalphabeta/CD19-depleted allogeneic hematopoietic cell grafts. CDR1 and CDR2 (SQVTM, ANQGSEA) derive from the germline V gene. The CDR3 covers 16 residues, taking in both the cysteine and the phenylalanine. Kept here is only the CDR3 DNA, which spans 48 bases and is read in frame from base 1. V is reduced by 1 base and J by 1 base, leaving a spacing of 11 bases between them.

The sequence came from a female patient younger than 10 who had a stem cell transplant for aplastic anemia, so the T cells may come from the graft donor. The specimen was PBMCs, mostly from graft donor cells, collected 180 days after TCRalphabeta/CD19-depleted stem cell transplant. The chain links TRBV29-1 with TRBJ2-6; the D segment might be TRBD1 or TRBD2, since each matches 6 bases. The DNA sequence is as follows: TGCAGCGTTGAAGCCGGGGGCGAATCTGGGGCCAACGTCCTGACTTTC. Translated, it reads CSVEAGGESGANVLTF.